This T cell receptor beta chain was recovered during a study of cytomegalovirus exposure and HLA in healthy donors. V lost 7 bases, J lost 4 bases, and 7 bases stayed unmatched. The length of the CDR3 is 16 residues. Germline V gene lookup returns CDR1 SGHNT and CDR2 YYREEE (reference sequence). The PCR ran on 60 Vbeta and 13 Jbeta primers. The table came from immunoSEQ multiplex PCR; TCRdb's copy has only in-frame clones and leaves some out. The sample has about 160,000 clones, about 85% seen once. The origin of this receptor is a boy younger than 10 in good health and CMV-seronegative. The sequenced material came from PBMCs. This sequence joins TRBV5-4 and TRBJ2-3, with 15 positions matching TRBD2. The CDR3 nucleotides are TGTGCCAGCTGGACTAGCGGGGGGGCTTCTGCAGATACGCAGTATTTT. Translation gives CASWTSGGASADTQYF.